This T cell receptor beta chain was sequenced during a study of blood T cell repertoires in COVID-19. The CDR3 covers 16 residues. The V gene end was trimmed by 6 bases and the J gene end by 4 bases; junction bases not matched to a gene: 4. Germline loops: CDR1 SNHLY, CDR2 FYNNEI. The table came from immunoSEQ multiplex PCR; TCRdb's copy has only in-frame clones and leaves some out. The table records about 170,000 clones, around four fifths of them present only once. The rearrangement uses TRBV2 and TRBJ2-3, with 16 bases identical to TRBD2. The sequence came from a woman of 80 years or more with COVID-19, enrolled during active disease. Sequenced material: peripheral blood. CDR3 in DNA: TGTGCCAGCAGGGGGACTAGCGGGAGGGTTTCAGATACGCAGTATTTT. Protein: CASRGTSGRVSDTQYF.